This T cell receptor beta chain came from a study of T cell clones after liver transplantation. On the study more broadly: HCV positivity affected three of eight recipients; the rest lacked autoimmune or viral indications. Draws occurred before transplant, before withdrawal, and after complete or failed withdrawal. Study-level findings and limits: Conclusions were preliminary, with small, heterogeneous patient groups.

The V and J ends lost 3 bases and 1 base respectively, with 7 bases between them. This CDR3 contains 13 residues. Germline V gives CDR1 MNHEY, CDR2 SMNVEV (reference sequence). Assay used: immunoSEQ multiplex PCR; TCRdb lists only in-frame clones, some missing. The sample contains roughly 20,000 clones, approximately 88% of which appear only once. Concerning this clone: The antigen is unknown.

V and J are TRBV27 and TRBJ2-7, with D possibly matching TRBD2 (5 bases). This receptor was identified in a human donor who received a liver transplant. Source: CD8+ T cells from blood, taken before liver transplant. The CDR3 sequence: CASSFSGSYEQYF. CDR3 in DNA: TGTGCCAGCAGTTTTTCGGGGTCCTACGAGCAGTACTTC.